This TCR beta chain was identified during a study of beta chain features in type 1 diabetes. Study in general: Investigators examined roughly 99,000,000 sorted cells across all samples. Findings and caveats of the study: The influence of HLA type on TCRB rearrangement stayed undetermined. A moderate, significant TCRB CDR3 shortening appeared in type 1 diabetes across four CD4+ subsets.

The CDR3 is 16 amino acids. V gave up 6 bases and J gave up 8 bases, with 26 bases separating them. Germline V CDR1 and CDR2: SGDLS, YYNGEE. Details on this clone: Its specificity is not known.

Expressed TCRB transcripts got sequenced, as all isolated RNA was reverse transcribed. Roughly 3.6 million reads per sample were averaged for naive, central memory and regulatory samples. Sequencing used immunoSEQ multiplex PCR; TCRdb keeps in-frame clones, though not all of them. The sample lists about 650,000 clones; roughly an eighth were seen once. Cell sorting via CD45RO/CCR7/CD25/CD127/CD95/CD27 was performed to obtain CD4+ naive, central memory, regulatory and stem cell-like memory cells. This sequence was found in a man aged 25 to 40 with type 1 diabetes. The gene calls are TRBV9 and TRBJ1-2; no definite D call. The sequencing input was naive CD4+ T cells from blood. In DNA form, the CDR3 reads TGTGCCAGCACCGACCCGACAAGAAGCGTTCAACACGGCTACACCTTC. Protein product: CASTDPTRSVQHGYTF.